The 31 T cell receptor beta chains below all came from one sample that was sequenced in a study of T cell repertoires in ileal Crohn's disease. Described time point: inflamed ileum from the surgical specimen. Profiled with immunoSEQ multiplex PCR; TCRdb holds only in-frame clones, not every one. The sample has more than 15,000 clones; 76% are singletons. The sample consisted of ileal tissue. The receptors were gathered from an adult with Crohn's disease.

The chain employs TRBV2 and TRBJ1-2; maybe TRBD1 (6 bases). V was shortened by 4 bases and J by 8 bases, with 17 bases between the two germline ends. Germline V gene data show CDR1 as SNHLY and CDR2 as FYNNEI. The length of the CDR3 is 14 residues. The CDR3 region is CASSGRTVIQGYTF. The CDR3 DNA follows: TGTGCCAGCAGTGGCAGGACAGTGATCCAGGGCTACACCTTC.

The rearrangement links TRBV25-1 to TRBJ1-6, with 8 bases matching TRBD1. Germline V gives CDR1 MGHDK, CDR2 SYGVNS. CDR3 length: 14 residues. V trimming: 3 bases; J trimming: 10 bases; junction bases outside the gene matches: 5. CDR3 nucleotides: TGTGCCAGCAGTGACGCAGGGGGCGAGTCACCCCTCCACTTT. It is translated as CASSDAGGESPLHF.

This chain joins TRBV27 and TRBJ2-1; TRBD2 is a possible D gene (7 bases). CDR3 length: 16 residues. Trimming removed 6 bases from V and 8 bases from J, with 23 bases in between. CDR1 and CDR2 (germline): MNHEY, SMNVEV (reference sequence). The CDR3 region is CASSPIGGGLLYEQFF. The CDR3 bases are TGTGCCAGCAGCCCCATCGGCGGGGGCCTCCTCTATGAGCAGTTCTTC.

The V gene is TRBV6-1, the J gene TRBJ2-6; 9 bases line up with TRBD1. V was clipped by 4 bases and J by 1 base; unmatched bases: 14. This CDR3 region has 20 residues. CDR1 is MNHNS and CDR2 is SASEGT in the germline V gene. The CDR3 DNA is TGTGCCAGCAGTGCCAGGAGGGGACAGGGAACTCCTTCTGGGGCCAACGTCCTGACTTTC. Encoded protein: CASSARRGQGTPSGANVLTF.

This clone was recorded once. This chain joins TRBV6-1 and TRBJ1-4; D is undetermined. The CDR3 spans 10 residues. Germline assignment: CDR1 MNHNS and CDR2 SASEGT. The V and J ends lost 3 bases and 13 bases respectively, with 6 bases between them. The chain's CDR3 is CASSDRGLFF. CDR3 coding DNA: TGTGCCAGCAGTGACCGCGGACTGTTTTTT.

This chain uses TRBV6-5 with TRBJ1-2, with D unresolved. V dropped 8 bases and J dropped 5 bases, with 21 bases sitting between them. CDR1 MNHEY and CDR2 SVGAGI come from the germline V gene. The CDR3 has 15 residues. CDR3 sequence (DNA): TGTGCCAGCGGACGTGACACCGGTTTGGGATATGGCTACACCTTC. This codes for CASGRDTGLGYGYTF.

The CDR3: CASSGEGDTQYF. CDR3 DNA: TGTGCCAGCAGTGGTGAGGGAGATACGCAGTATTTT. The rearrangement links TRBV2 to TRBJ2-3, with D tentatively TRBD2 (5 bases). Trimming stripped 4 bases from V and 5 bases from J, with 7 bases between. The CDR3 length is 12 residues. Germline CDR1 reads SNHLY; CDR2 reads FYNNEI.

The rearrangement links TRBV5-1 to TRBJ2-1; TRBD2 matches at 11 bases. Germline trimming cut 1 base from V and 7 bases from J; bases unmatched to any gene: 4. Germline CDR1 reads SGHRS; CDR2 reads YFSETQ. The CDR3 runs to 15 residues. CDR3 nucleotides: TGCGCCAGCAGCTTGCTAGCGGGAGGCCAAAATGAGCAGTTCTTC. It encodes CASSLLAGGQNEQFF.

Concerning this clone itself: At the DNA level, this CDR3 is encoded by other sequences in the same sample as well. The J gene is TRBJ2-2, the V gene TRBV11-3, with a weak D call TRBD2 (7 bases). There are 16 residues in the CDR3. From germline, CDR1 is SGHNT and CDR2 YENEEA. The ends were cut back, 3 bases at V and 5 bases at J, with 16 bases in the middle. As DNA, the CDR3 is TGTGCCAGCAGCTTGGGCGGGGGCCTCGGGACCGGGGAGCTGTTTTTT. Translating gives CASSLGGGLGTGELFF.

The chain carries TRBV4-2 and TRBJ1-5; TRBD1 matches 7 bases. CDR3 length: 13 amino acids. The germline CDR1 and CDR2 sequences are LGHNA and YNFKEQ. The V segment lost 4 bases and the J segment 7 bases; nucleotides outside the gene matches: 4. CDR3 protein: CASSPGGEQPQHF. CDR3 sequence (DNA): TGTGCCAGCAGCCCAGGGGGTGAGCAGCCCCAGCATTTT.

The chain has TRBV28 and TRBJ1-2; maybe TRBD1 (6 bases). The germline gives CDR1 MDHEN, CDR2 SYDVKM. Trimming took 5 bases from V and 3 from J, leaving 22 bases between them. The CDR3 loop spans 17 amino acids. The CDR3, as DNA: TGTGCCAGCAGTGGCACATCGGGACACCCAAGGGACTATGGCTACACCTTC. Translation gives CASSGTSGHPRDYGYTF.

V is TRBV4-1 and J is TRBJ1-4; D not resolved. The germline V gene encodes CDR1 MGHRA and CDR2 YSYEKL. Deletions cut 1 base from V and 1 base from J, with 10 bases between. The CDR3 extends over 16 amino acids. CDR3 region: CASSQAGEVTNEKLFF. Written as DNA, the CDR3 is TGCGCCAGCAGCCAAGCTGGGGAGGTAACTAATGAAAAACTGTTTTTT.

On this clone itself: At one end, the junction sequence differs from germline, possibly due to a read error. This chain links TRBV7-9 with TRBJ2-3, with no clear D. Germline loops: CDR1 SEHNR, CDR2 FQNEAQ (reference sequence). This CDR3 spans 13 amino acids. CDR3 protein: CASNLIATDTQYF. CDR3 DNA: TGTGCCAGCAACTTAATCGCCACAGATACGCAGTATTTT.

The rearrangement uses TRBV5-1 and TRBJ2-3; D gene ambiguous. The germline gives CDR1 SGHRS, CDR2 YFSETQ. The length of the CDR3 is 12 residues. The germline V and J ends were trimmed by 3 bases and 2 bases, with 4 bases remaining between them. DNA of the CDR3: TGCGCCAGCAGCTCAAACACAGATACGCAGTATTTT. Amino acids: CASSSNTDTQYF.

The V and J genes are TRBV5-4 and TRBJ1-5; D is unresolved. This CDR3 spans 13 amino acids. Looked up from germline, CDR1 is SGHNT and CDR2 is YYREEE (reference sequence). The V gene lost 3 bases and the J gene lost 3 bases, with 7 bases spanning the gap. In DNA form, the CDR3 reads TGTGCCAGCAGCTCCGGTGACAATCAGCCCCAGCATTTT. It specifies CASSSGDNQPQHF.

CDR3 amino acids: CASSPGTSGNTGELFF. The CDR3 DNA reads as TGCGCCAGCAGCCCCGGGACTAGCGGTAACACCGGGGAGCTGTTTTTT. The J gene is TRBJ2-2, the V gene TRBV5-1, with TRBD2 identical over 11 bases. The CDR3 is made up of 16 amino acids. Losses at the gene ends were 4 bases for V and 2 bases for J; bases not matched to a gene: 4. Germline values: CDR1 SGHRS, CDR2 YFSETQ. Based on the CDR3 plus reference TRBV5-1 and TRBJ2-2, the full variable domain is KAGVTQTPRYLIKTRGQQVTLSCSPISGHRSVSWYQQTPGQGLQFLFEYFSETQRNKGNFPGRFSGRQFSNSRSEMNVSTLELGDSALYLCASSPGTSGNTGELFFGEGSRLTVL.

This clone is medium-sized within its sample. V is TRBV6-1 and J is TRBJ1-5; no clear D. Germline CDR1 reads MNHNS; CDR2 reads SASEGT. The ends were cut back, 2 bases at V and 3 bases at J, with 5 bases in the middle. There are 13 residues in the CDR3. This CDR3 is CASSEQINQPQHF. Here the CDR3 DNA reads TGTGCCAGCAGTGAACAGATCAATCAGCCCCAGCATTTT.

The gene calls are TRBV7-6 and TRBJ2-2, with D uncertain. Trimming cost V 3 bases and J 6 bases, with 5 bases left between them. This CDR3 has 12 residues. The germline V gene has CDR1 SGHVS and CDR2 FNYEAQ. For the CDR3, the DNA is TGTGCCAGCAGCTTTCAGGCCGGGGAGCTGTTTTTT. It codes for CASSFQAGELFF.

V and J are TRBV7-9 and TRBJ2-5; 8 bases line up with TRBD1. With V trimmed by 5 bases and J by 2 bases, 7 bases remained unmatched. This CDR3 spans 15 amino acids. Germline assignment: CDR1 SEHNR and CDR2 FQNEAQ (reference sequence). The CDR3 DNA is TGTGCCAGCAGCAGAGGACAGGGAACTCAAGAGACCCAGTACTTC. It is translated as CASSRGQGTQETQYF.

This clone was recorded a few times. The rearrangement uses TRBV5-4 and TRBJ2-5, with TRBD2 as a possible D gene (6 bases). CDR1 and CDR2 from the germline V gene are SGHNT and YYREEE (reference sequence). Trimming left V 4 bases short and J 0 bases short, with 10 bases between. CDR3 length: 14 residues. As DNA, the CDR3 is TGTGCCAGCAGCATGGAGGGGAACCAAGAGACCCAGTACTTC. The encoded protein is CASSMEGNQETQYF.

J is TRBJ2-7 and V is TRBV5-6; 7 bases match TRBD2. V lost 6 bases and J lost 5; bases outside the gene matches: 11. Germline V gives CDR1 SGHDT, CDR2 YYEEEE. This CDR3 region has 14 residues. The CDR3 DNA reads TGTGCCAGCACCTCTGTGGTAGCGGGCCACGAGCAGTACTTC. Amino acid sequence: CASTSVVAGHEQYF.

The V call is TRBV18, the J call TRBJ2-5; D uncertain. The CDR3 covers 13 residues. Per the germline V gene, CDR1 is KGHSH and CDR2 is LQKENI. V was shortened by 3 bases and J by 3 bases, with 8 bases between the two germline ends. DNA for the CDR3: TGTGCCAGCTCACCGTTGGCAGAAGAGACCCAGTACTTC. Translated, it gives CASSPLAEETQYF.

The chain joins TRBV6-6 to TRBJ2-3; D is perhaps TRBD1 or TRBD2 (6 bases each). Germline V CDR1 and CDR2: MNHNY, SVGAGI (reference sequence). The CDR3 extends over 15 amino acids. V was pared by 6 bases and J by 3 bases, with 16 bases between. CDR3 DNA: TGTGCCAGCAGCCTGACTCAGGGGAGGACAGATACGCAGTATTTT. The encoded protein is CASSLTQGRTDTQYF.

The chain has TRBV20-1 and TRBJ2-5; D ambiguous. The CDR3 covers 11 residues. V was pared by 0 bases and J by 5 bases, with 4 bases between. Per the germline V gene, CDR1 is DFQATT and CDR2 is SNEGSKA (reference sequence). The CDR3: CSARDGETQYF. In DNA form, the CDR3 reads TGCAGTGCTAGAGATGGGGAGACCCAGTACTTC.

The genes are TRBV11-2 and TRBJ1-6, with a tentative D call TRBD1 (6 bases). Germline V gene lookup returns CDR1 SGHAT and CDR2 FQNNGV. V dropped 0 bases and J dropped 14 bases, with 8 bases sitting between them. CDR3 length equals 12 residues. This chain's CDR3 is CASSLETGTLHF. The CDR3 DNA follows: TGTGCCAGCAGCTTAGAGACAGGCACCCTCCACTTT. Drawing the rest from reference TRBV11-2 and TRBJ1-6, the complete variable domain is EAGVAQSPRYKIIEKRQSVAFWCNPISGHATLYWYQQILGQGPKLLIQFQNNGVVDDSQLPKDRFSAERLKGVDSTLKIQPAKLEDSAVYLCASSLETGTLHFGNGTRLTVT.

The V call is TRBV6-1, the J call TRBJ1-4, with a weak D call TRBD1 (6 bases). Trimming stripped 6 bases from V and 8 bases from J, with 19 bases between. Germline V gives CDR1 MNHNS, CDR2 SASEGT. The CDR3 spans 15 residues. The CDR3 coding sequence is TGTGCCAGCAGCCCGGAAGCGGGGGGCTCAGAAAAACTGTTTTTT. It is translated as CASSPEAGGSEKLFF.

This chain uses TRBV6-5 with TRBJ1-2, with D possibly being TRBD1 (6 bases). The CDR3 spans 15 residues. The V gene's germline CDR1 is MNHEY and CDR2 SVGAGI. Trimming pared 4 bases from V and 5 bases from J, leaving 17 bases between. CDR3 in amino acids: CASSSSYRASYGYTF. The CDR3 bases are TGTGCCAGCAGTTCTAGCTACAGGGCTAGTTATGGCTACACCTTC.

The chain has TRBV7-4 and TRBJ1-2, with 8 bases fitting TRBD1. Germline assignment: CDR1 SGHVT and CDR2 SQSDAQ. V trimming: 5 bases; J trimming: 2 bases; junction bases outside the gene matches: 7. The CDR3 is made up of 15 amino acids. CDR3 sequence: CASSTRDRPNYGYTF. The CDR3, as DNA: TGTGCCAGCAGCACCCGGGACAGGCCGAACTATGGCTACACCTTC. The full variable domain, with the rest looked up from reference TRBV7-4 and TRBJ1-2, is GAGVSQSPRYKVAKRGRDVALRCDSISGHVTLYWYRQTLGQGSEVLTYSQSDAQRDKSGRPSGRFSAERPERSVSTLKIQRTEQGDSAVYLCASSTRDRPNYGYTFGSGTRLTVV.

The chain employs TRBV28 and TRBJ2-3, with D hard to call. The V and J ends lost 2 bases and 0 bases respectively, with 12 bases between them. Germline V gene lookup returns CDR1 MDHEN and CDR2 SYDVKM. The CDR3 is made up of 16 amino acids. The CDR3 is CASSLGEKTSTDTQYF. The CDR3 bases are TGTGCCAGCAGTTTAGGGGAAAAGACTAGCACAGATACGCAGTATTTT. Complete variable domain (other parts from reference TRBV28 and TRBJ2-3): DVKVTQSSRYLVKRTGEKVFLECVQDMDHENMFWYRQDPGLGLRLIYFSYDVKMKEKGDIPEGYSVSREKKERFSLILESASTNQTSMYLCASSLGEKTSTDTQYFGPGTRLTVL.

This clone qualifies as medium-sized. V is TRBV5-8 and J is TRBJ2-7; the match to TRBD2 covers 8 bases. The trim removed 4 bases at V and 5 bases at J, leaving 14 bases unmatched. The germline V gene has CDR1 SGHTS and CDR2 YDEGEE. There are 16 residues in the CDR3. The CDR3 reads CASSASGLEGWHEQYF. The CDR3, as DNA: TGTGCCAGCAGCGCCTCGGGACTAGAGGGCTGGCACGAGCAGTACTTC.

V is TRBV2 and J is TRBJ1-5, with 7 nucleotides matching TRBD1. CDR3 length: 18 amino acids. The trim removed 6 bases at V and 2 bases at J, leaving 16 bases unmatched. Per germline, CDR1 SNHLY and CDR2 FYNNEI. The DNA of the CDR3 is TGTGCCAGCAGAAAGACCAGTCTAAACAGGGGTGGCAATCAGCCCCAGCATTTT. Encoded protein: CASRKTSLNRGGNQPQHF. The whole variable domain, remainder taken from reference TRBV2 and TRBJ1-5, is EPEVTQTPSHQVTQMGQEVILRCVPISNHLYFYWYRQILGQKVEFLVSFYNNEISEKSEIFDDQFSVERPDGSNFTLKIRSTKLEDSAMYFCASRKTSLNRGGNQPQHFGDGTRLSIL.